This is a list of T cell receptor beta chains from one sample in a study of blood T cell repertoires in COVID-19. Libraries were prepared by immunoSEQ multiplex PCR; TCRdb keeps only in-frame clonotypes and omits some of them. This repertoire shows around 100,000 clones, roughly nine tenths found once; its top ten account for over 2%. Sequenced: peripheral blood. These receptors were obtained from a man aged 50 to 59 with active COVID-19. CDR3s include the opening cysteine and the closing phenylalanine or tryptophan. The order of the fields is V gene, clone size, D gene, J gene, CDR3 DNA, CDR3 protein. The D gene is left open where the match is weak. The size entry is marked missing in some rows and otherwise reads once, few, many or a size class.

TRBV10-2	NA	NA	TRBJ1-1	TGCGCCAGCAGTGAGTCAAGCAGGGAATGGACTGAAGCTTTCTTT	CASSESSREWTEAFF
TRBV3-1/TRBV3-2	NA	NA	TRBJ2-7	TGTGTCAGCAGCCAGGCACTAGTAAACGAGCAGTACTTC	CVSSQALVNEQYF
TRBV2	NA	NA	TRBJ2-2	TGTGCCAGCAGTGATCTTATGACGGGCACCGGGGAGCTGTTTTTT	CASSDLMTGTGELFF
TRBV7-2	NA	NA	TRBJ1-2	TGTGCCAGCAGCCTAGGGGGGCCCTCAGGCCTAGTAGGCTACACCTTC	CASSLGGPSGLVGYTF
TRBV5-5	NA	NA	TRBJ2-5	TGTGCCAGCAGCTTGGCGCAGCAAGAGACCCAGTACTTC	CASSLAQQETQYF
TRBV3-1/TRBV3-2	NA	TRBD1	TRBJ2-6	TGTGCCAGCAGCCAAGATGGGGGACAGAGCTCTGGGGCCAACGTCCTGACTTTC	CASSQDGGQSSGANVLTF
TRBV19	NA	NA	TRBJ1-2	TGTGCCAGTAGTATACCGACAGGAGGCTACACCTTC	CASSIPTGGYTF
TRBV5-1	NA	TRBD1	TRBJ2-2	TGCGCCAGCAGCTTATGGACAGGGGATAACACCGGGGAGCTGTTTTTT	CASSLWTGDNTGELFF
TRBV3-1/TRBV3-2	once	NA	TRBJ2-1	TGTGCCAGCAGCCAAGATTTTAATAATGAGCAGTTCTTC	CASSQDFNNEQFF
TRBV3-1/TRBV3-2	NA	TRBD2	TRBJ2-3	TGTGCCAGCAGCCCGGGGGGGACCTCCCGCACAGATACGCAGTATTTT	CASSPGGTSRTDTQYF
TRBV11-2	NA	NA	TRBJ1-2	TGTGCCAGCAGCGCGGGGGTTGGAGCCTATGGCTACACCTTC	CASSAGVGAYGYTF
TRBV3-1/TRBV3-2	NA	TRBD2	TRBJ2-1	TGTGCCAGCAGATCGACTAGCGGCCACAATGAGCAGTTCTTC	CASRSTSGHNEQFF
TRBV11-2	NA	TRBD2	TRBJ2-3	TGTGCCAGCAGCTTAGTCCCGGGCCTAGCGGGTCTCACAGATACGCAGTATTTT	CASSLVPGLAGLTDTQYF
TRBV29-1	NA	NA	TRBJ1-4	TGCAGCGTTGACGGGGGGCACGGTGAAAAACTGTTTTTT	CSVDGGHGEKLFF
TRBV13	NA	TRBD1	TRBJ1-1	TGTGCCAGCAGCTCGAGGACAGGGGGCGCGAGGAACACTGAAGCTTTCTTT	CASSSRTGGARNTEAFF
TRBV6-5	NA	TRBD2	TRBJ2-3	TGTGCCAGCAGTTACTTTACTAGCGGGAGTGCAGATACGCAGTATTTT	CASSYFTSGSADTQYF
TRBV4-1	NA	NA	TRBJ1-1	TGCGCCAGCAGCCAACCCACAGGGAATACTGAAGCTTTCTTT	CASSQPTGNTEAFF
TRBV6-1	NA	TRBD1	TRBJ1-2	TGTGCCAGCAGTGAAGACAGGGGGTATGGCTACACCTTC	CASSEDRGYGYTF
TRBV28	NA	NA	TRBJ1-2	TGTGCCAGCAGCGGCAGGGGCTATGGCTACACCTTC	CASSGRGYGYTF
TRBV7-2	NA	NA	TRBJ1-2	TGTGCCAGCAGCTCTGGACAGAACTATGGCTACACCTTC	CASSSGQNYGYTF
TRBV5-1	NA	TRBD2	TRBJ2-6	TGCGCCAGCAGGCCCGGGTTAGCGGGAGGGTCCTCTGGGGCCAACGTCCTGACTTTC	CASRPGLAGGSSGANVLTF
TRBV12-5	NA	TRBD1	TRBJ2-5	TGTGCTAGTGGTTTGGCCTCAGGGACAGGGGAAGGGGAGACCCAGTACTTC	CASGLASGTGEGETQYF
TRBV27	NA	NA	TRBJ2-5	TGTGCCAGCAGCCAGACTTCAGGGATCACCCAGTACTTC	CASSQTSGITQYF
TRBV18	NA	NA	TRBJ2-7	TGTGCCAGCTCACCATTGGACAGCTCCTACGAGCAGTACTTC	CASSPLDSSYEQYF
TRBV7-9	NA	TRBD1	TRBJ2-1	TGTGCCAGCACCCTGAAAGGGGGCCCCTACAATGAGCAGTTCTTC	CASTLKGGPYNEQFF
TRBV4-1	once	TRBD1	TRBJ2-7	TGCGCCAGCAGCCAAGTTGGACCCGGGACAGAGGGTGACGAGCAGTACTTC	CASSQVGPGTEGDEQYF
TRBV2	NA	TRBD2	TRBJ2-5	TGTGCCAGCAGTGCGACTAGCGGGAGGCCCCGCGGGGAGACCCAGTACTTC	CASSATSGRPRGETQYF
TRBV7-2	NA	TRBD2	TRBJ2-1	TGTGCCAGCAGACAAACTAGCGGGTCCCCGTACAATGAGCAGTTCTTC	CASRQTSGSPYNEQFF
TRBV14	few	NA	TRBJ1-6	TGTGCCAGCAGCCGCACAGGTGCCTATAATTCACCCCTCCACTTT	CASSRTGAYNSPLHF
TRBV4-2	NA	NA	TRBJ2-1	TGTGCCAGCAGCCAACAGCGGAATGAGCAGTTCTTC	CASSQQRNEQFF
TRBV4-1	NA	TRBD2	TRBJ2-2	TGCGCCAGCAGCCAAGGTCCCCTTCTAGCGGGCCTAAACACCGGGGAGCTGTTTTTT	CASSQGPLLAGLNTGELFF
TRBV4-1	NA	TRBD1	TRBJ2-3	TGCGCCAGCAGCCCGAGGGACAGACCTCCAGCAGATACGCAGTATTTT	CASSPRDRPPADTQYF
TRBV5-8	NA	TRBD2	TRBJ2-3	TGTGCCAGCAGCTTAGTGGGGGGGGTCACAGATACGCAGTATTTT	CASSLVGGVTDTQYF
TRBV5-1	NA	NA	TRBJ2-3	TGCGCCAGCAGCTCCTATAGCACAGATACGCAGTATTTT	CASSSYSTDTQYF
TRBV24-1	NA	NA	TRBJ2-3	TGTGCCACCAGTACGGACAGTTTCACAGATACGCAGTATTTT	CATSTDSFTDTQYF
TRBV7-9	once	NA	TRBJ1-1	TGTGCCAGCAGCTTAAGTGGCGGAATGAACACTGAAGCTTTCTTT	CASSLSGGMNTEAFF
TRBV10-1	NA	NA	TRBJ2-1	TGCGCCAGCAGTGAGAACCAGTACAATGAGCAGTTCTTC	CASSENQYNEQFF
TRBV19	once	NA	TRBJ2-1	TGTGCCAGTAGTATAGTTCTCGGGAGCTCCTACAATGAGCAGTTCTTC	CASSIVLGSSYNEQFF
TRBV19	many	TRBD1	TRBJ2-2	TGTGCCAGTAGGGACAGGGTCACCGGGGAGCTGTTTTTT	CASRDRVTGELFF
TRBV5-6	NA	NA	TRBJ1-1	TGTGCCAGCAGCCAAAACGACAGGTTCGGAACTGAAGCTTTCTTT	CASSQNDRFGTEAFF
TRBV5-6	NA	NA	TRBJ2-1	TGTGCCAGCAGCCGAGGGCCTGGTGAGCAGTTCTTC	CASSRGPGEQFF
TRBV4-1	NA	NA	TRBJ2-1	TGCGCCAGCAGCCGACTTGGGGCAGGATCCTCCTACAATGAGCAGTTCTTC	CASSRLGAGSSYNEQFF